This is a list of T cell receptor beta chains from one sample in a study of T cell repertoires in cytomegalovirus infection. Each CDR3 protein gets one entry after TCRdb re-called the reads with MiXCR. This sample has 200,000 or so distinct CDR3 sequences, with roughly 19% found just once. The material sequenced was PBMCs. All receptors come from a human donor in good health (CMV status not recorded). Some clones in this sample may be carry-over from other donors' samples. Both conserved end residues are part of each CDR3. The order of the fields is clone size, D gene, J gene, CDR3 length, V gene, CDR3 DNA, CDR3 protein. A D gene is named only where the DNA matches it firmly. Not all rows give a size; the values are once, few, many and, for expanded clones, a class.

size: few; D: TRBD2; J: TRBJ2-2; length: 12; V: TRBV29-1; DNA: TGCTCCGCCGCGGGGGGAACCGGGGAGCTGTTTTTT; CDR3: CSAAGGTGELFF
size: many; D: TRBD2; J: TRBJ2-7; length: 14; V: TRBV7-2; DNA: TGTGCCAGCAGCGGGAGGGGACTTGGGTACGAGCAGTACTTC; CDR3: CASSGRGLGYEQYF
size: few; D: .; J: TRBJ2-1; length: 12; V: TRBV13; DNA: TGTGCCAGCAGCCGGATAGCGGACCAGCAGTTCTTC; CDR3: CASSRIADQQFF
size: .; D: .; J: TRBJ1-5; length: 13; V: TRBV3-1; DNA: TGTGCCAGCAGCCAAGGGGGTTCTCAGCCCCAGCATTTT; CDR3: CASSQGGSQPQHF
size: few; D: .; J: TRBJ2-5; length: 13; V: TRBV24-1; DNA: TGTGCCACCAGTGATGCGTCAGAAGAGACCCAGTACTTC; CDR3: CATSDASEETQYF
size: many; D: .; J: TRBJ1-2; length: 13; V: TRBV7-8; DNA: TGTGCCAGCAGCTTAGAGGAGGGGGGTGGCTACACCTTC; CDR3: CASSLEEGGGYTF
size: .; D: .; J: TRBJ1-5; length: 12; V: TRBV12-5; DNA: TGTGCTAGTGGTTTAAGTGATCAGCCCCAGCATTTT; CDR3: CASGLSDQPQHF
size: few; D: TRBD2; J: TRBJ2-1; length: 16; V: TRBV7-9; DNA: TGTGCCAGCAGCTTAAGCGGGGGGACGCCCTACAATGAGCAGTTCTTC; CDR3: CASSLSGGTPYNEQFF
size: few; D: .; J: TRBJ2-2; length: 14; V: TRBV5-1; DNA: TGCGCCAGCAGCTTCCAAACGGACACCGGGGAGCTGTTTTTT; CDR3: CASSFQTDTGELFF
size: .; D: .; J: TRBJ2-3; length: 15; V: TRBV6-6; DNA: TGTGCCAGCAGTTACTCGACGTCTAGCACAGATACGCAGTATTTT; CDR3: CASSYSTSSTDTQYF
size: .; D: TRBD2; J: TRBJ2-1; length: 15; V: TRBV29-1; DNA: TGCAGCGTTGCTAGCGGGTCGAGCTCCTACAATGAGCAGTTCTTC; CDR3: CSVASGSSSYNEQFF
size: once; D: .; J: TRBJ1-4; length: 12; V: TRBV7-9; DNA: TGTGCCAGCAGCTCGATACCTGAAAAACTGTTTTTT; CDR3: CASSSIPEKLFF
size: .; D: TRBD1; J: TRBJ2-4; length: 11; V: TRBV29-1; DNA: TGCAGCGCCCACGGGGACAGGGCGCAATACTTC; CDR3: CSAHGDRAQYF
size: few; D: TRBD2; J: TRBJ2-1; length: 12; V: TRBV7-9; DNA: TGTGCCAGCAGCCCCTCTAGCGGGAGATGGGACTTC; CDR3: CASSPSSGRWDF
size: .; D: .; J: TRBJ2-2; length: 14; V: TRBV27; DNA: TGTGCCAGCAGTTTTTACCGGGGGACCGGGGAGCTGTTTTTT; CDR3: CASSFYRGTGELFF
size: many; D: .; J: TRBJ1-6; length: 15; V: TRBV7-2; DNA: TGTGCCAGCAGCCCTACTGACAGAGAAAGGACACCCCTCCACTTT; CDR3: CASSPTDRERTPLHF
size: once; D: TRBD1; J: TRBJ2-2; length: 18; V: TRBV6-2/TRBV6-3; DNA: TGTGCCAGCAGTACAGGGGACAGGGCCCGAATTTTCACCGTGGAGCTGTTTTTT; CDR3: CASSTGDRARIFTVELFF
size: few; D: .; J: TRBJ1-5; length: 17; V: TRBV28; DNA: TGTGCCAGCATAGGGACCGGACGGAGTAGTGGCAATCAGCCCCAGCATTTT; CDR3: CASIGTGRSSGNQPQHF
size: .; D: .; J: TRBJ2-5; length: 13; V: TRBV12-3/TRBV12-4; DNA: TGTGCCAGTCGGGGAGGGGGCCCGGAGACCCAGTACTTC; CDR3: CASRGGGPETQYF
size: .; D: TRBD1; J: TRBJ2-7; length: 17; V: TRBV7-8; DNA: TGTGCCAGCAGCTACAGAGGGATGGGACAGGGGGCCTACGAGCAGTACTTC; CDR3: CASSYRGMGQGAYEQYF
size: .; D: TRBD2; J: TRBJ2-5; length: 15; V: TRBV20-1; DNA: TGCAGTGCCGAGGTGGTAGCGGGAGCCCGAGAGACCCAGTACTTC; CDR3: CSAEVVAGARETQYF
size: .; D: TRBD1; J: TRBJ1-3; length: 15; V: TRBV12-3/TRBV12-4; DNA: TGTGCCAGCAGGGGACAGCTTAACTTTGGAAACACCATATATTTT; CDR3: CASRGQLNFGNTIYF
size: few; D: .; J: TRBJ1-3; length: 15; V: TRBV15; DNA: TGTGCCACCAGCAGAGACTGGAGCTCTGGAAACACCATATATTTT; CDR3: CATSRDWSSGNTIYF
size: few; D: .; J: TRBJ2-2; length: 16; V: TRBV19; DNA: TGTGCCAGTAGTATGCGTCGGAGTGCGAACACCGGGGAGCTGTTTTTT; CDR3: CASSMRRSANTGELFF
size: few; D: .; J: TRBJ2-1; length: 11; V: TRBV15; DNA: TGTGCCACTGAGTCGAACAATGAGCAGTTCTTC; CDR3: CATESNNEQFF
size: .; D: .; J: TRBJ2-2; length: 12; V: TRBV29-1; DNA: TGCAGCACCATTCTTGAGGCCGGGGAGCTGTTTTTT; CDR3: CSTILEAGELFF
size: .; D: .; J: TRBJ1-2; length: 15; V: TRBV5-1; DNA: TGCGCCAGCAGCTTGAACCCAGGGATAGTTTACGGCTACACCTTC; CDR3: CASSLNPGIVYGYTF
size: .; D: .; J: TRBJ1-5; length: 15; V: TRBV28; DNA: TGTGCCAGCAGGCCCTTTGCCTCGGGCAGTCAGCCCCAGCATTTT; CDR3: CASRPFASGSQPQHF
size: many; D: .; J: TRBJ1-1; length: 13; V: TRBV12-3/TRBV12-4; DNA: TGTGCCAGCAGTTTAGGAGGGGCCATTGAAGCTTTCTTT; CDR3: CASSLGGAIEAFF
size: many; D: TRBD2; J: TRBJ2-1; length: 16; V: TRBV7-2; DNA: TGTGCCAGCAGCTTAGGCCCTAGCGGGTTGTACAATGAGCAGTTCTTC; CDR3: CASSLGPSGLYNEQFF
size: .; D: TRBD1; J: TRBJ1-2; length: 14; V: TRBV3-1; DNA: TGTGCCAGCAGCCAAGATCGGGCAGGGGGACCCGCAACCTTC; CDR3: CASSQDRAGGPATF
size: few; D: .; J: TRBJ2-7; length: 12; V: TRBV5-6; DNA: TGTGCCAGCAGCGAACAGTGGCGAGAGCAGTACTTC; CDR3: CASSEQWREQYF
size: many; D: TRBD2; J: TRBJ2-1; length: 17; V: TRBV4-1; DNA: TGCGCCAGCAGCCAAGGTGCCGGACTAGCGCAGGCGAATGAGCAGTTCTTC; CDR3: CASSQGAGLAQANEQFF
size: few; D: TRBD2; J: TRBJ2-1; length: 14; V: TRBV7-9; DNA: TGTGCCAGCAGCTTGACTAGCGGGGACAATGAGCAGTTCTTC; CDR3: CASSLTSGDNEQFF